This T cell receptor beta chain was documented in a study of read filtering for tumor transcriptome and immune sequencing. Whole-study results and caveats: IR-seq captured clonotypes deeper and more reliably than RNA-seq.

The CDR3 is 15 amino acids. Trimming cost V 4 bases and J 6 bases, with 16 bases left between them. CDR1 and CDR2 (germline): SGDLS, YYNGEE. The library was built from about 400 ng RNA with molecular barcoded adaptors for alpha/delta and beta/gamma chains. TCRdb ran MiXCR on the reads and lists one entry per CDR3 protein. The table lists tens of thousands of distinct CDR3 sequences, approximately 20% of them singletons. As for this clonotype: Its specificity is unknown. This could be a read error, since a much larger clone is one nucleotide away.

This chain joins TRBV9 and TRBJ2-2; weak D call: TRBD1 (5 bases). The sequenced sample was a population of CD138-negative cells sorted from bone marrow. The source is a donor at least 40 years old with multiple myeloma. The CDR3 reads CASSPPRIGAGELFF. CDR3 nucleotides: TGTGCCAGCAGCCCCCCCCGGATAGGGGCCGGGGAGCTGTTTTTT. The variable domain in full, completed from reference TRBV9 and TRBJ2-2, reads DSGVTQTPKHLITATGQRVTLRCSPRSGDLSVYWYQQSLDQGLQFLIQYYNGEERAKGNILERFSAQQFPDLHSELNLSSLELGDSALYFCASSPPRIGAGELFFGEGSRLTVL.